The rows below give T cell receptor beta chains drawn from one sample of a study of T-cell memory formation after mild COVID-19. TCRdb used MiXCR to reprocess the 5' RACE reads, holding one entry per CDR3 protein. The sample consists of approximately 180,000 distinct CDR3 sequences, around 15% of them appearing once. Sequenced sample: PBMCs or a T cell subset sorted from them (not recorded which). Receptors originate from an adult woman who had mild COVID-19 (a few samples of this study predate the infection). Cell type and time point are not known. CDR3s include the opening cysteine and the closing phenylalanine or tryptophan. The D gene is left open where the match is weak. Where a row states a size, it is once, few, many or the class of an expanded clone; other rows omit it.

abundance	v_gene	j_gene	d_gene	CDR3nt	CDR3aa
few	TRBV20-1	TRBJ2-1	TRBD2	TGCAGTGCTAGAGCGGGAGGGCTAGCGGTAGAGCAGTTCTTC	CSARAGGLAVEQFF
NA	TRBV5-1	TRBJ1-1	NA	TGCGCCAGCAGACCGACAGAGTTGAACACTGAAGCTTTCTTT	CASRPTELNTEAFF
few	TRBV11-3	TRBJ2-5	TRBD2	TGTGCCAGCAGCTTTGAGACTAGCGACCAAGAGACCCAGTACTTC	CASSFETSDQETQYF
few	TRBV5-6	TRBJ2-7	TRBD1	TGTGCCAGCAGCCTTGAGCGGACAGGGGGGATCGAGCAGTACTTC	CASSLERTGGIEQYF
few	TRBV7-8	TRBJ1-5	NA	TGTGCCAGCAGCTTCGACAGCGGCAATCAGCCCCAGCATTTT	CASSFDSGNQPQHF
few	TRBV29-1	TRBJ2-7	NA	TGCAGCGCGAAACCGGAGCGGTTAGGGGCCGAGCAGTACTTC	CSAKPERLGAEQYF
many	TRBV5-1	TRBJ1-6	NA	TGCGCCAGCAGCCCGTCGACGGAGAATTCACCCCTCCACTTT	CASSPSTENSPLHF
many	TRBV7-8	TRBJ2-6	TRBD1	TGTGCCAGCAGCCGACAGGGGTCTGGGGCCAACGTCCTGACTTTC	CASSRQGSGANVLTF
NA	TRBV5-1	TRBJ2-6	NA	TGCGCCAGCAGCCCGCAGGATCCAGGGGCCAACGTCCTGACTTTC	CASSPQDPGANVLTF
NA	TRBV29-1	TRBJ1-2	TRBD1	TGCAGCGGAATACCGGGACAGGGTCTATTACGCACCTTC	CSGIPGQGLLRTF
few	TRBV5-1	TRBJ1-2	NA	TGCGCCAGCAGCTTGGGACGAGACAGCATGTTGGAAGGCTACACCTTC	CASSLGRDSMLEGYTF
NA	TRBV5-6	TRBJ2-2	NA	TGTGCCAGCAGCTTGGGTCGCGGGGAGCTGTTTTTT	CASSLGRGELFF
NA	TRBV12-3/TRBV12-4	TRBJ2-1	NA	TGTGCCAGCAGGTTATATGGGAACAATGAGCAGTTCTTC	CASRLYGNNEQFF
few	TRBV18	TRBJ1-3	TRBD1	TGTGCCAGCTCACGGTCGGGACAGCTATCTGGAAACACCATATATTTT	CASSRSGQLSGNTIYF
NA	TRBV3-1	TRBJ2-7	TRBD2	TGTGCCAGCAGCCAAGGGACTAGCGGCAGGCTCTGGGAGCAGTACTTC	CASSQGTSGRLWEQYF
many	TRBV7-3	TRBJ1-1	NA	TGTGCCACTAGCGGTTGGGCAACTAACACTGAAGCTTTCTTT	CATSGWATNTEAFF
NA	TRBV6-6	TRBJ2-7	TRBD1	TGTGCCAGCAGTTACTCGAAACAGGGGGGCGCCTACGAGCAGTACTTC	CASSYSKQGGAYEQYF
few	TRBV5-1	TRBJ2-2	TRBD2	TGCGCCAGCAGCTTGGCGCTAGCGGGTAACACCGGGGAGCTGTTTTTT	CASSLALAGNTGELFF
few	TRBV18	TRBJ2-2	TRBD1	TGTGCCAGCCCAGGGGGCGCGACCGGGGAGCTGTTTTTT	CASPGGATGELFF
NA	TRBV6-5	TRBJ2-7	NA	TGTGCCAGCAGAGCGGGACAGTACTACGAGCAGTACTTC	CASRAGQYYEQYF
few	TRBV29-1	TRBJ2-3	NA	TGCAGCGCGGGGGCCGTGGCAGATACGCAGTATTTT	CSAGAVADTQYF
NA	TRBV9	TRBJ2-7	NA	TGTGCCAGCAGCGTAGGACAGACATCCTACGAGCAGTACTTC	CASSVGQTSYEQYF
NA	TRBV19	TRBJ2-2	NA	TGTGCCAGTAGTAGGGAGGTGTCAACCGGGGAGCTGTTTTTT	CASSREVSTGELFF
few	TRBV7-3	TRBJ1-1	NA	TGTGCCAGCAGCACTACAGGGCATGCCCCTGAAGCTTTCTTT	CASSTTGHAPEAFF
few	TRBV5-1	TRBJ2-1	TRBD2	TGCGCCAGCAGCGTTCTGACTAGCGGGGGTTTCAATGAGCAGTTCTTC	CASSVLTSGGFNEQFF
few	TRBV3-1	TRBJ1-5	NA	TGTGCCAGCAGCCAAGATCAGGGTTGGGAACAGCCCCAGCATTTT	CASSQDQGWEQPQHF
few	TRBV20-1	TRBJ2-1	NA	TGCAGTGCTGACGGGAACAGCGACAATGAGCAGTTCTTC	CSADGNSDNEQFF
many	TRBV20-1	TRBJ2-3	NA	TGCAGCCCGTCTAGTGCAGATACGCAGTATTTT	CSPSSADTQYF